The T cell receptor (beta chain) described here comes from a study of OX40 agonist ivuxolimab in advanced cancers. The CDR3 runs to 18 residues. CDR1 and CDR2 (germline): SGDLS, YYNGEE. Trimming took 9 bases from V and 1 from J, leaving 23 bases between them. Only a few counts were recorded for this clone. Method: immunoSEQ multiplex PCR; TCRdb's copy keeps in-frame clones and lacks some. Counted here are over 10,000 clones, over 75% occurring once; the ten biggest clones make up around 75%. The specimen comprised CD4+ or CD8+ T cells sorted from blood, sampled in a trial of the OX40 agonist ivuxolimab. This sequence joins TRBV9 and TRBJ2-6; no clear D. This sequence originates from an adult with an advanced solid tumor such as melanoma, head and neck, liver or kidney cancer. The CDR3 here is CATHPGSPTFSGANVLTF. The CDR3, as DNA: TGTGCCACACACCCCGGGTCGCCTACTTTTTCTGGGGCCAACGTCCTGACTTTC.